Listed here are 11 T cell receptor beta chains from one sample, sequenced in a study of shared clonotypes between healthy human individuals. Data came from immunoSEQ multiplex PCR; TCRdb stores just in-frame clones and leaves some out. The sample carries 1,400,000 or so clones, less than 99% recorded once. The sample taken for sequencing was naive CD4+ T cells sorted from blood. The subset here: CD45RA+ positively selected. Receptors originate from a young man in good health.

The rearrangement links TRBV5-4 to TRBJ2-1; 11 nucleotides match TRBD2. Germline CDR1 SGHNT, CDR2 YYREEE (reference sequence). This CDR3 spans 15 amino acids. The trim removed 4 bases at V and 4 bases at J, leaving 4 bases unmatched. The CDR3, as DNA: TGTGCCAGCAGCACAGGGACTAGCGGTTACAATGAGCAGTTCTTC. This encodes CASSTGTSGYNEQFF.

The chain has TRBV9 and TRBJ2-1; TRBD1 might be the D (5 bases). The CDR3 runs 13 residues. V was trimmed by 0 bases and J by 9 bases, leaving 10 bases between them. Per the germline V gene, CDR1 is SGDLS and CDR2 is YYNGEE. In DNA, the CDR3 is TGTGCCAGCAGCGTAGTTTTAGGGGCTGAGCAGTTCTTC. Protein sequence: CASSVVLGAEQFF. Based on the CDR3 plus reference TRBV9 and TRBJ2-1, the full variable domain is DSGVTQTPKHLITATGQRVTLRCSPRSGDLSVYWYQQSLDQGLQFLIQYYNGEERAKGNILERFSAQQFPDLHSELNLSSLELGDSALYFCASSVVLGAEQFFGPGTRLTVL.

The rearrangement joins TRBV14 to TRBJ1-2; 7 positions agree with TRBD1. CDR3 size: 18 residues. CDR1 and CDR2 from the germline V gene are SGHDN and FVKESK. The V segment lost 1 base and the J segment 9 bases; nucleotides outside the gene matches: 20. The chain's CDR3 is CASSQGGTERALPVRYTF. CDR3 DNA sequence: TGTGCCAGCAGCCAAGGAGGGACAGAGAGAGCACTTCCCGTGCGCTACACCTTC.

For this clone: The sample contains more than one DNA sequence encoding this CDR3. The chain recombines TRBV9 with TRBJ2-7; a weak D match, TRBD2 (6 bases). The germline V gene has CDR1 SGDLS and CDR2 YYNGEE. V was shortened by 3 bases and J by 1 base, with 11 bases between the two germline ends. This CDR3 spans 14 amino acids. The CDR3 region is CASSAASASYEQYF. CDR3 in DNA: TGTGCCAGCAGCGCAGCTAGCGCTTCCTACGAGCAGTACTTC.

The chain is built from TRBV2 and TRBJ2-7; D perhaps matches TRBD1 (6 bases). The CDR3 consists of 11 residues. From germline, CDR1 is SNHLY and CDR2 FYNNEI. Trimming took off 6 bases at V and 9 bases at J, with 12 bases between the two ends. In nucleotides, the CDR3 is TGTGCCAGCAGCACAGGGTTTGGGCAGTACTTC. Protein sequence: CASSTGFGQYF.

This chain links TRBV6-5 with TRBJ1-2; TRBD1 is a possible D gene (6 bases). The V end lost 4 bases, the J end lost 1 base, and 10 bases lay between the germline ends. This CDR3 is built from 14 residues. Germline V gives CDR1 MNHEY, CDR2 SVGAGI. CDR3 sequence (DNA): TGTGCCAGCAGTTCCCGGACAGTTAACTATGGCTACACCTTC. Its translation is CASSSRTVNYGYTF.

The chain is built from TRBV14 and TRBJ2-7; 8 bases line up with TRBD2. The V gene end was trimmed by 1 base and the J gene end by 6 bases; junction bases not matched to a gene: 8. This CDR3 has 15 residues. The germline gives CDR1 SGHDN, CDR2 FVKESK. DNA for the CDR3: TGTGCCAGCAGCCAAGTTACGGGAGGGCCGTCCGAGCAGTACTTC. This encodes CASSQVTGGPSEQYF.

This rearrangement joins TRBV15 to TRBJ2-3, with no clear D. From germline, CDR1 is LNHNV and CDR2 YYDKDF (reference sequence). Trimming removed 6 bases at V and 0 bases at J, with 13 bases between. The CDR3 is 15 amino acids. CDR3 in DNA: TGTGCCACCAGGGAAGGTCTGACTAGCACAGATACGCAGTATTTT. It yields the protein CATREGLTSTDTQYF.

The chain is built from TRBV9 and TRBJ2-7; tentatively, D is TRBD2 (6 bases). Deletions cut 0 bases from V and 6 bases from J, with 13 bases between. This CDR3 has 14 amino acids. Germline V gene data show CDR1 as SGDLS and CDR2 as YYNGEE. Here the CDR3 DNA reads TGTGCCAGCAGCGTAGCCTCGGGGGTTACCGAGCAGTACTTC. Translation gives CASSVASGVTEQYF. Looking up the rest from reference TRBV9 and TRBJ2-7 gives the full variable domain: DSGVTQTPKHLITATGQRVTLRCSPRSGDLSVYWYQQSLDQGLQFLIQYYNGEERAKGNILERFSAQQFPDLHSELNLSSLELGDSALYFCASSVASGVTEQYFGPGTRLTVT.

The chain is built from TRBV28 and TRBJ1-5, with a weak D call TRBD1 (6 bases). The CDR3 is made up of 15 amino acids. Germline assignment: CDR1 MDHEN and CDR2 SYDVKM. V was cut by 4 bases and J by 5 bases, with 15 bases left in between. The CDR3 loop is CASSWAGGRDQPQHF. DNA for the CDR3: TGTGCCAGCAGTTGGGCGGGGGGGCGAGATCAGCCCCAGCATTTT.

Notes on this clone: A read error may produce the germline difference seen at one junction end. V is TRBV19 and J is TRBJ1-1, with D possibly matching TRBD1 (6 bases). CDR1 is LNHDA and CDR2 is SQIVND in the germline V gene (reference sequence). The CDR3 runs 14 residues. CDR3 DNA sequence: TGTGCCAGTAGCATAGCAACCGGGACAAAAGAAGCTTTCTTT. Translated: CASSIATGTKEAFF.